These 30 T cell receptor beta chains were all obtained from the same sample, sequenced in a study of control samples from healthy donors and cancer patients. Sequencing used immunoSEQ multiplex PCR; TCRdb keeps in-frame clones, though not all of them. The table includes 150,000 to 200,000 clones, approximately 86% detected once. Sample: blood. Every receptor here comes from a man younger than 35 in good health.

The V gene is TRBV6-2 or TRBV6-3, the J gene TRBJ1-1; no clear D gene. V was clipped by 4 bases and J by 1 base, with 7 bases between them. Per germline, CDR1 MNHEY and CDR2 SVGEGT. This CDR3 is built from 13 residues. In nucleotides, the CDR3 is TGTGCCAGCAGTTTCGACGGGAACACTGAAGCTTTCTTT. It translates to CASSFDGNTEAFF.

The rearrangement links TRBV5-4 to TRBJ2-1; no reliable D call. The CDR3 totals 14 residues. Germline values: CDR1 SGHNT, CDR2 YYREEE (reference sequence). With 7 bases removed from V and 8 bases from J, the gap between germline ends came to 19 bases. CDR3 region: CASGMGSYMDEQFF. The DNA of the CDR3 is TGTGCCAGCGGTATGGGCTCATACATGGATGAGCAGTTCTTC. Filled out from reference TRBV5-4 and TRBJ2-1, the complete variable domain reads ETGVTQSPTHLIKTRGQQVTLRCSSQSGHNTVSWYQQALGQGPQFIFQYYREEENGRGNFPPRFSGLQFPNYSSELNVNALELDDSALYLCASGMGSYMDEQFFGPGTRLTVL.

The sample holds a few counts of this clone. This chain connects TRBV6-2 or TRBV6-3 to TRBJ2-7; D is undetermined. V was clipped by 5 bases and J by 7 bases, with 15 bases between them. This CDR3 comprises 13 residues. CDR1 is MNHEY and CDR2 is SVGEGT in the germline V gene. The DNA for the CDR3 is TGTGCCAGCAGTCAGCCCCGAGTGGGGGAGCAGTACTTC. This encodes CASSQPRVGEQYF.

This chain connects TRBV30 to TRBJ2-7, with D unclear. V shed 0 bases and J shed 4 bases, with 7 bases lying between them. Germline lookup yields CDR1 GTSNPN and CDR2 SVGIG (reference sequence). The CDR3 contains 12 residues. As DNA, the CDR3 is TGTGCCTGGAGTGTACGGTTATACGAGCAGTACTTC. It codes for CAWSVRLYEQYF.

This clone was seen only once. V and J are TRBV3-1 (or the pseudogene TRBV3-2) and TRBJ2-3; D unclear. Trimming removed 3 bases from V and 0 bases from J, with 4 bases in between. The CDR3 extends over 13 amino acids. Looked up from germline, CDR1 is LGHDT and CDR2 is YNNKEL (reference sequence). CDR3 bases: TGTGCCAGCAGCCAGGTTAGCACAGATACGCAGTATTTT. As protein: CASSQVSTDTQYF.

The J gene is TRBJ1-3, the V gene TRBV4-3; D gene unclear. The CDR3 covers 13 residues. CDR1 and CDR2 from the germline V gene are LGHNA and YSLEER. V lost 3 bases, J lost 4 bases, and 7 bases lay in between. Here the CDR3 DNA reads TGCGCCAGCAGCCACGGCAGGGGAAACACCATATATTTT. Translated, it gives CASSHGRGNTIYF.

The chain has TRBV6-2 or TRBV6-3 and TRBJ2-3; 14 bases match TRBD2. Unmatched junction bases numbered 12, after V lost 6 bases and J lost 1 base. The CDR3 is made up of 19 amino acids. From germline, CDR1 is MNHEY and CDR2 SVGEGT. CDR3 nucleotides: TGTGCCAGCAGCATCCCGCCGGGACTAGCGGGGGCGGGCACAGATACGCAGTATTTT. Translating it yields CASSIPPGLAGAGTDTQYF.

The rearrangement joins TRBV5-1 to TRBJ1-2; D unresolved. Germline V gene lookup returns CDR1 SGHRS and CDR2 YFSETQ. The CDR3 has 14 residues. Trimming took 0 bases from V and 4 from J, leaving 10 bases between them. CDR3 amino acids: CASSLGGSSYGYTF. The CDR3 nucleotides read TGCGCCAGCAGCTTGGGTGGCAGTTCCTATGGCTACACCTTC.

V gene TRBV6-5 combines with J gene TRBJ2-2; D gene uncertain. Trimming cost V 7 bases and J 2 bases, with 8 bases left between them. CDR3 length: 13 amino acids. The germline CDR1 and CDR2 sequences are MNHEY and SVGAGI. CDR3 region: CASMLPNTGELFF. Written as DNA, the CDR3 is TGTGCCAGCATGTTACCCAACACCGGGGAGCTGTTTTTT.

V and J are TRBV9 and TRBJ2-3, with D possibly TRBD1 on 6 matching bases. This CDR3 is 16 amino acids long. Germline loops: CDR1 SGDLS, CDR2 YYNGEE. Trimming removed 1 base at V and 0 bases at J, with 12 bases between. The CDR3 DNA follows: TGTGCCAGCAGCGTATACGGGACACACAGCACAGATACGCAGTATTTT. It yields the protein CASSVYGTHSTDTQYF.

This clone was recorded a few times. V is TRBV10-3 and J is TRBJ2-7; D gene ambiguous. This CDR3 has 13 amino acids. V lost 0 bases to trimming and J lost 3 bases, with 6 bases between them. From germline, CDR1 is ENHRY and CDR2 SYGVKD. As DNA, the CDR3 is TGTGCCATCAGTGAGTCGAGCAGCTACGAGCAGTACTTC. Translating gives CAISESSSYEQYF.

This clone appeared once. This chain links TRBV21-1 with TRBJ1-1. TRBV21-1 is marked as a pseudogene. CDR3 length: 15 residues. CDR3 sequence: CASSNTGTNFTEAFF. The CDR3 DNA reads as TGTGCCAGCAGCAACACCGGGACGAACTTCACTGAAGCTTTCTTT.

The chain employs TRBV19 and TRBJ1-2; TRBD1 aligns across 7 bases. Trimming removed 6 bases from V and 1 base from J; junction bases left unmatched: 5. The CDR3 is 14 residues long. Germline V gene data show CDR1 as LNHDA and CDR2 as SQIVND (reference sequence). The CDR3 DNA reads TGTGCCAGTAGCCCGGACAGGAGTAACTATGGCTACACCTTC. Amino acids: CASSPDRSNYGYTF.

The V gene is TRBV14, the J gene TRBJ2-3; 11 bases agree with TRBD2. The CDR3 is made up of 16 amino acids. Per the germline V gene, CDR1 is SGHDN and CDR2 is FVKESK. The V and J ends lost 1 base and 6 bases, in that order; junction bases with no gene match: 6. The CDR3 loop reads CASSQGLAGIVDTQYF. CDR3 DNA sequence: TGTGCCAGCAGCCAAGGACTAGCGGGGATTGTGGATACGCAGTATTTT.

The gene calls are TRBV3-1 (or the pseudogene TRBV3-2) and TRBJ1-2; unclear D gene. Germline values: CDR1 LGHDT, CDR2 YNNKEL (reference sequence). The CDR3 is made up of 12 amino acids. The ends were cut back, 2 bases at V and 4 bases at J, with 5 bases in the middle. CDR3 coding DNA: TGTGCCAGCAGCCAACTGACCTATGGCTACACCTTC. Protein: CASSQLTYGYTF.

The CDR3 nucleotides are TGTGCCAGCAGCGTAGGTCTAGCGGGGGGCACAGATACGCAGTATTTT. This sequence encodes CASSVGLAGGTDTQYF. The chain employs TRBV9 and TRBJ2-3, with 10 bases identical to TRBD2. Germline values: CDR1 SGDLS, CDR2 YYNGEE. The CDR3 has 16 amino acids. Losses at the gene ends were 0 bases for V and 1 base for J; bases not matched to a gene: 2.

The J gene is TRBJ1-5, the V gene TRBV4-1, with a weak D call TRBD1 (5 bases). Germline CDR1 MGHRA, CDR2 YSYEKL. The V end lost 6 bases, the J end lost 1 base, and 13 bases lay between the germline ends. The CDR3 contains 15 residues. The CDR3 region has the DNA TGCGCCAGCAGACAGACAGAGAGAAGCAATCAGCCCCAGCATTTT. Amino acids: CASRQTERSNQPQHF.

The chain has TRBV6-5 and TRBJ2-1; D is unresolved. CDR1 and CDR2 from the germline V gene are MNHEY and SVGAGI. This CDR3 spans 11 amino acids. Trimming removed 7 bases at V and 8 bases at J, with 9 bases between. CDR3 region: CASTHGYEQFF. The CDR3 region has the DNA TGTGCCAGCACCCACGGCTATGAGCAGTTCTTC.

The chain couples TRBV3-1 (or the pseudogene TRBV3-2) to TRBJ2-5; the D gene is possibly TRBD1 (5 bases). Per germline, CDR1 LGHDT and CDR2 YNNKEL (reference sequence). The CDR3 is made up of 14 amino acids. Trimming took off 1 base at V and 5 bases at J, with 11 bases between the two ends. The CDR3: CASSQGRRVETQYF. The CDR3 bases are TGTGCCAGCAGCCAAGGGCGCAGGGTCGAGACCCAGTACTTC.

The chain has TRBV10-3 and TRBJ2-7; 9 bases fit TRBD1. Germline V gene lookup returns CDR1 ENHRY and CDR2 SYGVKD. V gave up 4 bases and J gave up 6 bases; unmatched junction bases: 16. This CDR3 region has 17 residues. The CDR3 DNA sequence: TGTGCCATCAGTGCTACAGGGGGCCCCCCGATGACGGGCGAGCAGTACTTC. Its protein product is CAISATGGPPMTGEQYF.

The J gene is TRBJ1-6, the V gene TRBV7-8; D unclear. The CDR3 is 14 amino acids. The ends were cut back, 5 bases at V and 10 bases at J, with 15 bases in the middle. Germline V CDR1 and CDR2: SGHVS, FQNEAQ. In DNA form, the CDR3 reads TGTGCCAGCAGCCCCTCCCTCCGGGGATCACCCCTCCACTTT. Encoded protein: CASSPSLRGSPLHF.

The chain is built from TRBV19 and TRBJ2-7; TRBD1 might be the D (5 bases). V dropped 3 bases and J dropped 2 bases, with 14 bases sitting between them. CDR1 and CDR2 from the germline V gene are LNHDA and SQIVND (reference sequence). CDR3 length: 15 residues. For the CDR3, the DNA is TGTGCCAGTAGTATCGGCCGGACAACAGCCTACGAGCAGTACTTC. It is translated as CASSIGRTTAYEQYF.

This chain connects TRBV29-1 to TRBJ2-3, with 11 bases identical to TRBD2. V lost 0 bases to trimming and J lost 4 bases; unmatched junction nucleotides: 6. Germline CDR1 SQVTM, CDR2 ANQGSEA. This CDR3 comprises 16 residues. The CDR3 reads CSVEDPTSGGSDTQYF. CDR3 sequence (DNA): TGCAGCGTTGAAGATCCAACTAGCGGGGGATCAGATACGCAGTATTTT.

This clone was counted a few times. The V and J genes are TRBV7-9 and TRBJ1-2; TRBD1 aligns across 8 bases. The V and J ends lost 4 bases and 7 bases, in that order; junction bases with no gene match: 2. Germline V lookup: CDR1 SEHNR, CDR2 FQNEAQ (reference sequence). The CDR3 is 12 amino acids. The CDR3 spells CASSSQGVGYTF. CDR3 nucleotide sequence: TGTGCCAGCAGCTCACAGGGGGTTGGCTACACCTTC.

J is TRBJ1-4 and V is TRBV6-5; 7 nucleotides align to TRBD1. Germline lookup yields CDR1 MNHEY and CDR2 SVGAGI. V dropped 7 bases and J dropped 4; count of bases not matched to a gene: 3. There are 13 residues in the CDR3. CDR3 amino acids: CASKGQNNEKLFF. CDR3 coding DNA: TGTGCCAGCAAGGGACAGAATAATGAAAAACTGTTTTTT.

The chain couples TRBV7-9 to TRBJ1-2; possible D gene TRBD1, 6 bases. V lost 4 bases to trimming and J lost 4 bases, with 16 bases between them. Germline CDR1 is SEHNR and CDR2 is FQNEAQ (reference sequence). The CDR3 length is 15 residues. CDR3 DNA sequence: TGTGCCAGCAGCTCAGGACAGCAGGGGTCCTATGGCTACACCTTC. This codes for CASSSGQQGSYGYTF.

Written as DNA, the CDR3 is TGTGCCAGCAGCCCCAGACTAGCGGGGAACACCGGGGAGCTGTTTTTT. Amino acids: CASSPRLAGNTGELFF. The chain carries TRBV9 and TRBJ2-2; 10 bases are shared with TRBD2. Per the germline V gene, CDR1 is SGDLS and CDR2 is YYNGEE. The ends lost 4 bases at V and 1 base at J; junction bases unmatched: 4. This CDR3 region has 16 residues.

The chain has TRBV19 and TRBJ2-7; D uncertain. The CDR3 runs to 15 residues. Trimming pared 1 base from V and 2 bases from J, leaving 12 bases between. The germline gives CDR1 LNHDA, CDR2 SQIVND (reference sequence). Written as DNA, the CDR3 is TGTGCCAGTAGTATAGGACGTGACATCGCCTACGAGCAGTACTTC. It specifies CASSIGRDIAYEQYF.

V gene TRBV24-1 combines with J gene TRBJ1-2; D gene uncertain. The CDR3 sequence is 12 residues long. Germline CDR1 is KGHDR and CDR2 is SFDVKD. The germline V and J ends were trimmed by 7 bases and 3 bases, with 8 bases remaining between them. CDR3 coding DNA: TGTGCCACCAGACAGAAATACTATGGCTACACCTTC. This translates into CATRQKYYGYTF.

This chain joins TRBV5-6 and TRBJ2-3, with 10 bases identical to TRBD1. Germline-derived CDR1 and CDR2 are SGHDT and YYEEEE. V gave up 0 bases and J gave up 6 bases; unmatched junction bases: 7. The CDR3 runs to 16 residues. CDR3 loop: CASSLAGQGVGDTQYF. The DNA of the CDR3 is TGTGCCAGCAGCTTGGCCGGACAGGGGGTTGGGGATACGCAGTATTTT.